The 7 T cell receptor beta chains below come from one sample, sequenced in a study of CD8 T cells in Susac syndrome. It was with random hexamers that roughly 0.5 to 1 ug RNA was reverse transcribed. From the immunoSEQ multiplex PCR reads, TCRdb called clonotypes with MiXCR, one entry per CDR3 protein. The table includes under 300,000 distinct CDR3 sequences, almost 97% detected once. Input material: CD4+ T cells from PBMCs. These receptor sequences come from a human donor with Susac syndrome.

The chain has TRBV7-9 and TRBJ1-2; 8 nucleotides align to TRBD1. CDR3 size: 13 residues. The J segment lost 7 bases and the V segment lost 3 bases, leaving 4 bases of the junction unmatched. Germline V lookup: CDR1 SEHNR, CDR2 FQNEAQ (reference sequence). The CDR3 is CASSFDRGGGYTF. The CDR3 coding sequence is TGTGCCAGCAGCTTTGACAGGGGTGGTGGCTACACCTTC.

This chain's CDR3 is CASRSGTGSSYNEQFF. The CDR3 bases are TGCGCCAGCAGGTCCGGGACTGGGAGCTCCTACAATGAGCAGTTCTTC. The rearrangement uses TRBV4-1 and TRBJ2-1, with D perhaps TRBD2 (6 bases). The CDR3 consists of 16 residues. Trimming removed 6 bases from V and 0 bases from J, with 15 bases in between. CDR1 and CDR2 (germline): MGHRA, YSYEKL.

J is TRBJ1-1 and V is TRBV9; the D is unclear. The germline V and J ends were trimmed by 0 bases and 0 bases, with 6 bases remaining between them. The CDR3 sequence is 14 residues long. CDR1 is SGDLS and CDR2 is YYNGEE in the germline V gene. The CDR3 DNA is TGTGCCAGCAGCGTAGTTGAGATGAACACTGAAGCTTTCTTT. It translates to CASSVVEMNTEAFF.

J is TRBJ2-3 and V is TRBV18; a weak D match, TRBD1 (5 bases). This CDR3 spans 15 amino acids. The ends were cut back, 3 bases at V and 1 base at J, with 11 bases in the middle. Germline assignment: CDR1 KGHSH and CDR2 LQKENI. CDR3 nucleotide sequence: TGTGCCAGCTCACCGGGGCGGCCCCGCACAGATACGCAGTATTTT. It codes for CASSPGRPRTDTQYF.

The V gene is TRBV7-8, the J gene TRBJ1-1; 8 bases line up with TRBD1. The CDR3 extends over 15 amino acids. CDR1 and CDR2 (germline): SGHVS, FQNEAQ. V gave up 5 bases and J gave up 4 bases; unmatched junction bases: 9. CDR3 bases: TGTGCCAGCAGCCCTCGGACAGGGAGGGGCACTGAAGCTTTCTTT. It yields the protein CASSPRTGRGTEAFF.

The rearrangement uses TRBV20-1 and TRBJ1-1; TRBD1 matches at 7 bases. Germline V gene lookup returns CDR1 DFQATT and CDR2 SNEGSKA (reference sequence). V trimming: 7 bases; J trimming: 4 bases; junction bases outside the gene matches: 3. This CDR3 is 11 amino acids long. Here the CDR3 reads CSVTGVTEAFF. As DNA, the CDR3 is TGCAGTGTCACAGGGGTCACTGAAGCTTTCTTT.

The chain joins TRBV19 to TRBJ2-1, with D possibly TRBD1 on 7 matching bases. The CDR3 consists of 16 residues. Per the germline V gene, CDR1 is LNHDA and CDR2 is SQIVND (reference sequence). V was cut by 6 bases and J by 5 bases, with 20 bases left in between. The CDR3 reads CASSPRTGGNHNEQFF. The CDR3 DNA follows: TGTGCCAGTAGCCCCCGGACAGGCGGGAACCACAATGAGCAGTTCTTC.